This TCR beta chain appears in the sequencing data of a study of blood T cell repertoires in COVID-19. Background on the study: The origin of the acute and convalescent COVID-19 samples was the United States, Italy and Spain. The cDNA or gDNA used as material had been derived from T cells, B-cell-depleted T cells, or PBMCs.

In the study's own analysis: Researchers report that nucleated cell counts were estimated from reference gene primer amplification. Using immunoSEQ multiplex PCR, the repertoire was profiled, and TCRdb retains in-frame clones only, with some absent. V and J calls and clone size are those listed in that table; D and trimming were worked out from the DNA. This repertoire shows fewer than 120,000 clones, 87% found once; its top ten account for roughly 5%. Germline V CDR1 and CDR2: GTSNPN, SVGIG (reference sequence). CDR3 length: 17 amino acids. The sequence was collected from a human donor in a cohort sampled during active COVID-19. The chain uses TRBV30 and TRBJ1-6; D possibly corresponds to TRBD1 (6 bases). Material: peripheral blood. CDR3 region: CAFNRRGGQLNNSPLHF. The CDR3 bases are TGTGCTTTCAACCGAAGGGGGGGCCAACTAAATAATTCACCCCTCCACTTT.